The 18 T cell receptor beta chains below come from one sample, sequenced in a study of shared clonotypes between healthy human individuals. Profiling relied on immunoSEQ multiplex PCR, and the TCRdb table lists in-frame clones only, not all of them. This sample has around 1.1 million clones, with 75% to 80% found just once. Input material: memory CD4+ T cells from PBMCs. Subset defined: CD45RA-negative fraction. These receptors were collected from a man younger than 35 in good health. Some clones in this sample may be carry-over from other donors' samples.

V gene TRBV4-1 combines with J gene TRBJ2-3, with 11 bases identical to TRBD2. The V gene's germline CDR1 is MGHRA and CDR2 YSYEKL. This CDR3 has 17 amino acids. V lost 1 base, J lost 4 bases, and 7 bases stayed unmatched. CDR3 nucleotides: TGCGCCAGCAGCCAAGCTGTACTAGCGGGGGTAGCAGATACGCAGTATTTT. This codes for CASSQAVLAGVADTQYF.

V gene TRBV7-2 combines with J gene TRBJ2-7, with 11 bases identical to TRBD2. Unmatched junction bases numbered 5, after V lost 3 bases and J lost 7 bases. CDR1 is SGHTA and CDR2 is FQGNSA in the germline V gene. The CDR3 loop spans 14 amino acids. Here the CDR3 DNA reads TGTGCCAGCAGCTTTTCCACTAGCGGGAGAGAGCAGTACTTC. This gives the protein CASSFSTSGREQYF.

This clone appeared a single time. The chain has TRBV6-6 and TRBJ1-1, with 8 bases matching TRBD1. The length of the CDR3 is 16 residues. CDR1 MNHNY and CDR2 SVGAGI come from the germline V gene (reference sequence). V was clipped by 10 bases and J by 1 base; unmatched bases: 14. The CDR3 sequence is CATRPYSGGENTEAFF. The DNA for the CDR3 is TGTGCCACCCGCCCCTACTCAGGGGGCGAGAACACTGAAGCTTTCTTT.

V is TRBV7-2 and J is TRBJ2-7; D uncertain. This CDR3 has 15 amino acids. Germline V lookup: CDR1 SGHTA, CDR2 FQGNSA. Trimming cost V 5 bases and J 4 bases, with 18 bases left between them. CDR3 in DNA: TGTGCCAGCAGCAGTAGGACGGTACTCGCTTACGAGCAGTACTTC. Residues: CASSSRTVLAYEQYF. The full variable domain, its missing parts supplied by reference TRBV7-2 and TRBJ2-7, is GAGVSQSPSNKVTEKGKDVELRCDPISGHTALYWYRQSLGQGLEFLIYFQGNSAPDKSGLPSDRFSAERTGGSVSTLTIQRTQQEDSAVYLCASSSRTVLAYEQYFGPGTRLTVT.

This chain connects TRBV4-3 to TRBJ1-2; the match to TRBD1 covers 9 bases. The CDR3 spans 15 residues. J was trimmed by 0 bases and V by 2 bases; bases with no gene match: 1. CDR1 is LGHNA and CDR2 is YSLEER in the germline V gene. DNA for the CDR3: TGCGCCAGCAGCCAAAGGACAGGGGCTAACTATGGCTACACCTTC. Encoded protein: CASSQRTGANYGYTF.

The rearrangement joins TRBV7-8 to TRBJ2-7, with 10 bases lining up with TRBD1. Germline V CDR1 and CDR2: SGHVS, FQNEAQ. The CDR3 runs to 17 residues. Unmatched junction bases numbered 14, after V lost 3 bases and J lost 6 bases. The CDR3 bases are TGTGCCAGCAGCTTCATCCCGGGACAGGGGTCTCGAAGCGAGCAGTACTTC. It is translated as CASSFIPGQGSRSEQYF.

This clone was recorded only once. V usage is TRBV7-2 and J usage is TRBJ2-5, with D perhaps being TRBD1 or TRBD2 (5 bases each). Trimming took off 1 base at V and 3 bases at J, with 9 bases between the two ends. This CDR3 has 14 amino acids. The germline CDR1 and CDR2 sequences are SGHTA and FQGNSA. Written as DNA, the CDR3 is TGTGCCAGCAGCTTAGGGGGACGGAAAGAGACCCAGTACTTC. Translating gives CASSLGGRKETQYF.

This clone was counted between two and nine times. The V call is TRBV28, the J call TRBJ1-1; D unresolved. The CDR3 loop spans 14 amino acids. V was cut by 7 bases and J by 0 bases, with 12 bases left in between. In germline, CDR1 is MDHEN, CDR2 SYDVKM. The CDR3, as DNA: TGTGCCAGCAACCCCGCGGGGATGAACACTGAAGCTTTCTTT. This encodes CASNPAGMNTEAFF. Using reference TRBV28 and TRBJ1-1 for the parts outside the CDR3, the full variable domain is DVKVTQSSRYLVKRTGEKVFLECVQDMDHENMFWYRQDPGLGLRLIYFSYDVKMKEKGDIPEGYSVSREKKERFSLILESASTNQTSMYLCASNPAGMNTEAFFGQGTRLTVV.

V is TRBV4-1 and J is TRBJ2-5; TRBD1 might be the D (5 bases). V lost 8 bases to trimming and J lost 2 bases, with 15 bases between them. Germline loops: CDR1 MGHRA, CDR2 YSYEKL. The CDR3 runs 14 residues. The CDR3 region is CASGLTTAQETQYF. Here the CDR3 DNA reads TGCGCCAGCGGGCTCACGACAGCACAAGAGACCCAGTACTTC.

V usage is TRBV27 and J usage is TRBJ2-1; D unclear. Trimming removed 6 bases at V and 0 bases at J, with 9 bases between. The CDR3 spans 14 residues. Germline V gene sequence: CDR1 MNHEY, CDR2 SMNVEV (reference sequence). DNA for the CDR3: TGTGCCAGCAGGAGGCCGAGCTCCTACAATGAGCAGTTCTTC. Its protein is CASRRPSSYNEQFF.

This chain joins TRBV5-1 and TRBJ1-3; possible D gene TRBD1, 5 bases. The CDR3 consists of 17 residues. V was cut by 0 bases and J by 0 bases, with 13 bases left in between. Germline V CDR1 and CDR2: SGHRS, YFSETQ. Here the CDR3 DNA reads TGCGCCAGCAGCTTGGCGGCAGGGCTAAACTCTGGAAACACCATATATTTT. Residues: CASSLAAGLNSGNTIYF.

The chain combines TRBV30 with TRBJ1-1; D call uncertain. Between the trimmed V and J ends, which lost 8 bases and 2 bases, there was a span of 9 bases. The V gene's germline CDR1 is GTSNPN and CDR2 SVGIG (reference sequence). The length of the CDR3 is 11 residues. As DNA, the CDR3 is TGTGCCAACTCAGTAAACACTGAAGCTTTCTTT. Its protein product is CANSVNTEAFF. Full variable domain (remainder filled in from reference TRBV30 and TRBJ1-1): SQTIHQWPATLVQPVGSPLSLECTVEGTSNPNLYWYRQAAGRGLQLLFYSVGIGQISSEVPQNLSASRPQDRQFILSSKKLLLSDSGFYLCANSVNTEAFFGQGTRLTVV.

The chain employs TRBV27 and TRBJ2-6, with TRBD1 as a possible D gene (6 bases). The V gene lost 6 bases and the J gene lost 3 bases, with 18 bases spanning the gap. The CDR3 extends over 17 amino acids. Germline V CDR1 and CDR2: MNHEY, SMNVEV (reference sequence). The CDR3 DNA sequence: TGTGCCAGCAGAGGGGGTAGAACAGGTTTTGGGGCCAACGTCCTGACTTTC. Translation: CASRGGRTGFGANVLTF.

This chain uses TRBV6-5 with TRBJ2-2, with D perhaps given as TRBD1 or TRBD2 (5 bases each). Trimming pared 8 bases from V and 3 bases from J, leaving 16 bases between. The germline gives CDR1 MNHEY, CDR2 SVGAGI. This CDR3 has 15 residues. The CDR3 DNA sequence: TGTGCCAGCCGTAAAGGTGTGGGGGACACCGGGGAGCTGTTTTTT. Protein product: CASRKGVGDTGELFF.

The rearrangement uses TRBV28 and TRBJ1-5; TRBD1 matches 11 bases. Germline V gene data show CDR1 as MDHEN and CDR2 as SYDVKM. The CDR3 is 16 amino acids. V shed 5 bases and J 2 bases; nucleotides not matched to a gene: 5. The CDR3 bases are TGTGCCAGCAGTCCTTGGGGACAGGGGGGCAATCAGCCCCAGCATTTT. Translating it yields CASSPWGQGGNQPQHF. The full variable domain, completed using reference TRBV28 and TRBJ1-5, is DVKVTQSSRYLVKRTGEKVFLECVQDMDHENMFWYRQDPGLGLRLIYFSYDVKMKEKGDIPEGYSVSREKKERFSLILESASTNQTSMYLCASSPWGQGGNQPQHFGDGTRLSIL.

This chain joins TRBV5-1 and TRBJ2-5, with D perhaps matching TRBD1 (6 bases). Trimming took off 4 bases at V and 5 bases at J, with 12 bases between the two ends. The CDR3 runs to 13 residues. Per germline, CDR1 SGHRS and CDR2 YFSETQ. CDR3 coding DNA: TGCGCCAGCAGCCCGGACAGCAGCGAGACCCAGTACTTC. Translating it yields CASSPDSSETQYF.

The V call is TRBV9, the J call TRBJ1-1; unclear D gene. The germline gives CDR1 SGDLS, CDR2 YYNGEE. Trimming took off 4 bases at V and 3 bases at J, with 13 bases between the two ends. This CDR3 spans 14 amino acids. The DNA for the CDR3 is TGTGCCAGCAGCTTCTCGGGGTCCTACACTGAAGCTTTCTTT. Protein sequence: CASSFSGSYTEAFF.

This clone was seen at least ten times. The CDR3 coding sequence is TGCAGCGTGGGGACTAGCGGGAGGGCCGGGACCCAGTACTTC. Protein: CSVGTSGRAGTQYF. The chain is built from TRBV29-1 and TRBJ2-5; 16 nucleotides match TRBD2. The CDR3 covers 14 residues. V shed 6 bases and J 7 bases; nucleotides not matched to a gene: 5. In germline, CDR1 is SQVTM, CDR2 ANQGSEA.